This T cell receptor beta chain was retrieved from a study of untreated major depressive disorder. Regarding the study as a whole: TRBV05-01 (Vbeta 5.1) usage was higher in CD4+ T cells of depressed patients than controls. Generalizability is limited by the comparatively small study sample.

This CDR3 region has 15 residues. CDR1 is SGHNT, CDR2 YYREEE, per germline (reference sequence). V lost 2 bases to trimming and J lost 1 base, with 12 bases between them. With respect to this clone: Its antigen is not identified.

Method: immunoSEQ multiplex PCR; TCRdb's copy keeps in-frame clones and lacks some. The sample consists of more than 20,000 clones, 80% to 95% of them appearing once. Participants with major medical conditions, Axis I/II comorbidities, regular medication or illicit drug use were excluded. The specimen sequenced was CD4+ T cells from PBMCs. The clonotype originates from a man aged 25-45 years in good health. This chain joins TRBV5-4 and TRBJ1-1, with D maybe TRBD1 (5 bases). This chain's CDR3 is CASSLEGAGNTEAFF. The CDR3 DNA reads TGTGCCAGCAGCTTAGAAGGGGCGGGGAACACTGAAGCTTTCTTT.